Following are 22 T cell receptor beta chains from one sample sequenced in a study of siplizumab effects on memory and regulatory T cells. The repertoire was sequenced with immunoSEQ multiplex PCR; TCRdb's copy has only in-frame clones and lacks some. The sample lists under 100,000 clones, around 90% occurring once. The sample consisted of Tregs sorted from blood. The receptors were sampled from a human donor in good health.

V and J are TRBV7-9 and TRBJ2-5, with 8 bases matching TRBD2. Germline CDR1 and CDR2: SEHNR and FQNEAQ (reference sequence). V lost 2 bases to trimming and J lost 1 base; unmatched junction nucleotides: 9. The CDR3 extends over 17 amino acids. The CDR3 coding sequence is TGTGCCAGCAGCTTAACAACGGGGGGGCCCTTCCAAGAGACCCAGTACTTC. It is translated as CASSLTTGGPFQETQYF.

The chain combines TRBV19 with TRBJ1-2, with TRBD1 matching over 7 bases. The CDR3 has 14 amino acids. The ends lost 3 bases at V and 5 bases at J; junction bases unmatched: 6. Per germline, CDR1 LNHDA and CDR2 SQIVND (reference sequence). The CDR3 DNA reads as TGTGCCAGTAGTATCGAGGGGGCGCGGTATGGCTACACCTTC. Translating it yields CASSIEGARYGYTF.

J is TRBJ1-1 and V is TRBV19, with D unresolved. There are 13 residues in the CDR3. Germline CDR1 reads LNHDA; CDR2 reads SQIVND (reference sequence). Trimming stripped 5 bases from V and 1 base from J, with 8 bases between. In DNA, the CDR3 is TGTGCCAGTAGTGAGGCCCCGAACACTGAAGCTTTCTTT. It translates to CASSEAPNTEAFF.

The rearrangement uses TRBV11-2 and TRBJ2-1; no clear D gene. V lost 0 bases to trimming and J lost 4 bases, with 13 bases between them. Germline assignment: CDR1 SGHAT and CDR2 FQNNGV. The CDR3 contains 16 residues. CDR3 amino acids: CASSLDGAPTYNEQFF. The CDR3, as DNA: TGTGCCAGCAGCTTAGATGGTGCGCCGACGTACAATGAGCAGTTCTTC.

The rearrangement uses TRBV2 and TRBJ2-5; 7 bases are a match to TRBD2. This CDR3 is 15 amino acids long. J gave up 2 bases and V 9 bases, and 12 bases lay outside the gene matches. The germline V gene has CDR1 SNHLY and CDR2 FYNNEI. Written as DNA, the CDR3 is TGTGCCAGAACCCTAGCAGCGGGGCTTCAAGAGACCCAGTACTTC. Protein: CARTLAAGLQETQYF.

There are a few counts of this clone. The chain employs TRBV5-1 and TRBJ2-7; D possibly matches TRBD1 or TRBD2 (6 bases each). This CDR3 region has 15 residues. CDR1 is SGHRS and CDR2 is YFSETQ in the germline V gene. V gave up 4 bases and J gave up 2 bases, with 16 bases separating them. In nucleotides, the CDR3 is TGCGCCAGCAGCGGGGGAAGGGGGGCCACCTACGAGCAGTACTTC. It specifies CASSGGRGATYEQYF.

The count of this clone is one. The genes are TRBV7-2 and TRBJ2-7; weak D call: TRBD1 (6 bases). CDR1 is SGHTA and CDR2 is FQGNSA in the germline V gene. There are 15 residues in the CDR3. Deletions cut 4 bases from V and 2 bases from J, with 15 bases between. The CDR3 sequence is CASSSGQMTTYEQYF. CDR3 DNA sequence: TGTGCCAGCAGCTCAGGACAGATGACCACCTACGAGCAGTACTTC.

This chain connects TRBV5-1 to TRBJ1-2; 11 bases are shared with TRBD1. With 2 bases clipped from V and 4 bases from J, the junction kept 4 bases outside the gene matches. In germline, CDR1 is SGHRS, CDR2 YFSETQ. The CDR3 runs to 15 residues. The CDR3 region is CASSLGTGGPYGYTF. The DNA of the CDR3 is TGCGCCAGCAGCTTAGGGACAGGGGGGCCCTATGGCTACACCTTC.

V gene TRBV6-6 combines with J gene TRBJ1-3, with TRBD1 as a possible D gene (6 bases). Trimming shortened V by 2 bases and J by 4 bases, and 12 bases separated the two germline ends. The CDR3 covers 15 residues. Germline V CDR1 and CDR2: MNHNY, SVGAGI (reference sequence). The CDR3 region has the DNA TGTGCCAGCAGTTACGCGCCCGGGACAGGAAACACCATATATTTT. Translated: CASSYAPGTGNTIYF.

The V and J genes are TRBV7-2 and TRBJ2-3; D may be TRBD1 (7 bases). The CDR3 length is 16 residues. Germline V gene sequence: CDR1 SGHTA, CDR2 FQGNSA. Trimming removed 5 bases from V and 6 bases from J, with 21 bases in between. As DNA, the CDR3 is TGTGCCAGCAGCCCAGCAGGAGGGGGCTTTTTGGATACGCAGTATTTT. Its translation is CASSPAGGGFLDTQYF.

V gene TRBV6-5 combines with J gene TRBJ2-7, with 7 bases lining up with TRBD1. This CDR3 comprises 16 residues. V gave up 2 bases and J gave up 3 bases; unmatched junction bases: 10. Germline values: CDR1 MNHEY, CDR2 SVGAGI. CDR3 coding DNA: TGTGCCAGCAGTTACGGGGGAACAGGGGCCCTCTACGAGCAGTACTTC. It yields the protein CASSYGGTGALYEQYF.

This clone was seen just once. This chain uses TRBV7-3 with TRBJ1-2, with TRBD1 matching over 7 bases. This CDR3 has 14 amino acids. V lost 0 bases to trimming and J lost 7 bases; unmatched junction nucleotides: 5. The germline V gene has CDR1 SGHTA and CDR2 FQGTGA. The CDR3: CASSLTRQGSGYTF. The CDR3 bases are TGTGCCAGCAGCTTAACTCGACAGGGTAGTGGCTACACCTTC.

The chain has TRBV27 and TRBJ1-2; no definite D call. V was clipped by 6 bases and J by 7 bases, with 21 bases between them. Germline V gene lookup returns CDR1 MNHEY and CDR2 SMNVEV (reference sequence). This CDR3 has 15 residues. The CDR3 is CASSPRDPGRIGYTF. DNA for the CDR3: TGTGCCAGCAGCCCGAGGGATCCCGGGCGTATTGGCTACACCTTC.

Written as DNA, the CDR3 is TGTGCCAGCTCACCACCAGGGGCCTACGAGCAGTACTTC. Translation gives CASSPPGAYEQYF. J is TRBJ2-7 and V is TRBV18; weak D call: TRBD1 (5 bases). Trimming took off 0 bases at V and 2 bases at J, with 5 bases between the two ends. The V gene's germline CDR1 is KGHSH and CDR2 LQKENI. This CDR3 contains 13 residues.

The count of this clone is one. This rearrangement joins TRBV18 to TRBJ2-7; perhaps TRBD2 as D (6 bases). The CDR3 sequence is 14 residues long. Germline CDR1 is KGHSH and CDR2 is LQKENI. V was clipped by 4 bases and J by 0 bases, with 10 bases between them. CDR3 in amino acids: CASSRGTDSYEQYF. In DNA, the CDR3 is TGTGCCAGCTCACGCGGGACGGACTCCTACGAGCAGTACTTC.

The V and J genes are TRBV7-2 and TRBJ1-1, with D maybe TRBD1 (5 bases). V lost 1 base to trimming and J lost 4 bases, with 13 bases between them. CDR3 size: 15 residues. Germline lookup yields CDR1 SGHTA and CDR2 FQGNSA. CDR3 sequence: CASSLGIRGGTEAFF. Here the CDR3 DNA reads TGTGCCAGCAGCTTAGGTATTAGGGGCGGCACTGAAGCTTTCTTT.

Concerning this clone: A junction end diverges from the germline sequence, so it may reflect a read error. The V gene is TRBV4-2, the J gene TRBJ2-6, with 12 positions matching TRBD1. The CDR3 has 18 residues. CDR1 is LGHNA and CDR2 is YNFKEQ in the germline V gene. The CDR3 region is CASNQPGQGAGGANVLTF. The CDR3 DNA is TGTGCCAGCAACCAACCGGGACAGGGGGCTGGTGGGGCCAACGTCCTGACTTTC.

The V gene is TRBV2, the J gene TRBJ2-2, with TRBD1 as a possible D gene (5 bases). Germline V gene lookup returns CDR1 SNHLY and CDR2 FYNNEI. Trimming took 6 bases from V and 3 from J, leaving 8 bases between them. The CDR3 is 13 residues long. DNA of the CDR3: TGTGCCAGCAGGGAGACAGACACCGGGGAGCTGTTTTTT. It encodes CASRETDTGELFF.

This clone was picked up one time. The rearrangement uses TRBV5-1 and TRBJ2-1, with 9 bases that match TRBD2. The CDR3 is 16 amino acids. Germline V gives CDR1 SGHRS, CDR2 YFSETQ. V shed 0 bases, J shed 4 bases, and the junction held 5 bases outside the gene matches. CDR3 loop: CASSLVLAGPYNEQFF. In DNA, the CDR3 is TGCGCCAGCAGCTTGGTGCTAGCGGGACCTTACAATGAGCAGTTCTTC.

In its sample, this clone was seen once. The chain joins TRBV4-1 to TRBJ1-5, with D maybe TRBD1 (5 bases). Germline V lookup: CDR1 MGHRA, CDR2 YSYEKL. This CDR3 is 16 amino acids long. V was shortened by 1 base and J by 3 bases, with 13 bases between the two germline ends. The CDR3 DNA reads as TGCGCCAGCAGCCAAGTCGACAGAGCTTTCAATCAGCCCCAGCATTTT. It translates to CASSQVDRAFNQPQHF.

There are a few counts of this clone. This sequence joins TRBV5-1 and TRBJ1-1; a possible D gene is TRBD1 (6 bases). Trimming pared 6 bases from V and 5 bases from J, leaving 11 bases between. This CDR3 region has 12 residues. Per the germline V gene, CDR1 is SGHRS and CDR2 is YFSETQ. CDR3 loop: CASKGGWTEAFF. CDR3 sequence (DNA): TGCGCCAGCAAGGGGGGATGGACTGAAGCTTTCTTT.

The chain links TRBV28 to TRBJ2-7; a weak D match, TRBD1 (6 bases). V shed 6 bases and J shed 3 bases, with 12 bases lying between them. Germline V CDR1 and CDR2: MDHEN, SYDVKM. This CDR3 has 13 residues. The CDR3 DNA reads as TGTGCCAGCAGGGTCCAGGGGTTCTACGAGCAGTACTTC. Translated, it gives CASRVQGFYEQYF.